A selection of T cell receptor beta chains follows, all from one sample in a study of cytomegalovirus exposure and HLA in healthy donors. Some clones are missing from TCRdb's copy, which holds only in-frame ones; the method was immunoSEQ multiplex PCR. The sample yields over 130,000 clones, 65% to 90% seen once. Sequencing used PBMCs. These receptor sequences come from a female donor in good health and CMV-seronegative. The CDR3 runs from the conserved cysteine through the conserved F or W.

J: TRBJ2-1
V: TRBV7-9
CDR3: CASSLTGGGFGNEQFF

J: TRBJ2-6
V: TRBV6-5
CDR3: CASFSVGSGANVLTF

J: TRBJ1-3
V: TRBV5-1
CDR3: CASSLRTGENTIYF

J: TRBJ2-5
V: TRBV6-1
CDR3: CASRSEASEGETQYF

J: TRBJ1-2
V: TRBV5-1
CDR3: CASSHTDRGLNGYTF

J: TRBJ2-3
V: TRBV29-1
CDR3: CSVESGADTQYF

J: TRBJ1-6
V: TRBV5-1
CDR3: CASSLDGPRYSPLHF

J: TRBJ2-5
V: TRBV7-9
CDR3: CASSDPGEETQYF

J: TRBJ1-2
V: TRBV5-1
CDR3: CASSAAGTGVYGYTF

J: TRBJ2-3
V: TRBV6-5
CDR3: CASRKQRSTDTQYF

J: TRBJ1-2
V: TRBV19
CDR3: CASIRQGAQGYGYTF

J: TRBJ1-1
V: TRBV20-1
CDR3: CSARDDRAAFF

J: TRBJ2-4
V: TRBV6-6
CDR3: CASSTEAKNIQYF

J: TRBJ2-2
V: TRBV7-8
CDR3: CASSLQGGNTGELFF

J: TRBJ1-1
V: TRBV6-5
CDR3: CASSSATGARITEAFF

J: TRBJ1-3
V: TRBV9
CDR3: CASSLTDRLASGNTIYF

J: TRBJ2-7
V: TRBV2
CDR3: CASSGGSGISYEQYF

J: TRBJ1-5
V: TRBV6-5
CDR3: CASNRGPQLNQPQHF

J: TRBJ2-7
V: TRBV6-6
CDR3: CASSQGGRAAYEQYF

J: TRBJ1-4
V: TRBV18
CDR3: CASSPQGYNEKLFF

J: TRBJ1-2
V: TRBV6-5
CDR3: CASSYLKGANYGYTF

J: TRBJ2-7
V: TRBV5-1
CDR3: CASSLAGPYEQYF

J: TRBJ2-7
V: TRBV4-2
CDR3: CASSQVPYGVYEQYF

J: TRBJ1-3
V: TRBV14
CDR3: CASSQGLGNTIYF

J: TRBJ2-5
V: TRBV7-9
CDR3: CASSPQETQYF

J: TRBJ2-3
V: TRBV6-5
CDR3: CASSRTGVTDTQYF

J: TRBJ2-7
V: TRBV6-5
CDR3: CASSPRASGDEQYF

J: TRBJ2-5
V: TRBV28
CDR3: CASSLLQGETQYF

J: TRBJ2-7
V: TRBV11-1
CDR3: CASSAVLGQFSYEQYF

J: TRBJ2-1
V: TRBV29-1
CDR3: CSVVPSLDNEQFF

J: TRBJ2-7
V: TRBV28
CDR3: CASSPWTGMGSYEQYF

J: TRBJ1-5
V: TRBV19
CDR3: CASTPLDRVNQPQHF

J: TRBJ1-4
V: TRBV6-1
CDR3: CASSEATGVVEKLFF

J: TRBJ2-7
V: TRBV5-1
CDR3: CASSLFAGKGYEQYF

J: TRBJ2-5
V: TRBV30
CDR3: CAWSGTEIQETQYF

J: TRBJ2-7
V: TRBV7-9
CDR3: CASTDTFPAAYSYEQYF

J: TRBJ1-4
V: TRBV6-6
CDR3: CASSYSLQAPEKLFF

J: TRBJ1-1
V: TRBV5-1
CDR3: CASSLEYATLNTEAFF

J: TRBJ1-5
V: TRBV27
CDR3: CASSLSMYSGTGNQPQHF

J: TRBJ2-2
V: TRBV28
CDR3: CASLDTGGYVTGELFF

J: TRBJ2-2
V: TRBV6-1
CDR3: CASSASGTGATGELFF

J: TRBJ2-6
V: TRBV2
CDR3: CASSAGQGANVLTF

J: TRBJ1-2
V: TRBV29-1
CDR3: CSVEWTRTPYGYTF

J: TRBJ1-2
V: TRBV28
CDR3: CASSLRGYGYTF

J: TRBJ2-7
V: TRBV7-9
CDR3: CASSSEPGTTTYEQYF

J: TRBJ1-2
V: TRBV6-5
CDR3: CASSRRDRDGYTF

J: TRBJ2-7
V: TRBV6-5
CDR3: CASSYDPSVYEQYF

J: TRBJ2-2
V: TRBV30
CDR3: CAWRSRGNRTGELFF

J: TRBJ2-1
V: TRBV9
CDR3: CASSVEVASYNEQFF

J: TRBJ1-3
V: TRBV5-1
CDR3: CASSTQTGYSGNTIYF

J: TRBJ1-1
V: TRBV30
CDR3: CAWRGQGNTEAFF

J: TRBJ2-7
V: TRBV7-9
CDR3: CASSLLPGLDYEQYF

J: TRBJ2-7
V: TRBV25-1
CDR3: CASSDSVGSSYEQYF

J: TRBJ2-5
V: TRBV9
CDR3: CASSVGLARRGSQYF

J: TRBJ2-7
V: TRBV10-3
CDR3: CAISESSGSYEQYF

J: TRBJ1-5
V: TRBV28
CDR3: CASTLGGALNQPQHF